The 32 T cell receptor beta chains listed next were all sequenced from one sample in a study of metastatic and nonmetastatic thyroid tumors. With MiXCR, TCRdb reprocessed the PCR reads. The sample includes some 5,100 clones, about two fifths of them seen just once. Not a single patient had been given any form of treatment at any point before undergoing thyroid surgery. Sequenced material: adjacent normal tissue. Receptor source: a female donor with papillary thyroid cancer or a benign thyroid nodule (not recorded which). Some clones in this sample may be carry-over from other donors' samples.

In this sample, this clone turned up a few times. The DNA of the CDR3 is TGTGCCAGCAGTCCCGGGACAGGGTCCCTTTCCTACGAGCAGTACTTC. Protein sequence: CASSPGTGSLSYEQYF. The chain joins TRBV27 to TRBJ2-7; 9 positions agree with TRBD1. The CDR3 has 16 amino acids. Trimming removed 5 bases from V and 1 base from J; junction bases left unmatched: 9. Germline V CDR1 and CDR2: MNHEY, SMNVEV (reference sequence).

As DNA, the CDR3 is TGTGCCAGCAGCTTAGATTCCGGGACAGCTTTTTACGAGCAGTACTTC. Its translation: CASSLDSGTAFYEQYF. This rearrangement joins TRBV11-2 to TRBJ2-7, with 7 bases matching TRBD1. The CDR3 totals 16 residues. The V gene's germline CDR1 is SGHAT and CDR2 FQNNGV. V gave up 0 bases and J gave up 4 bases; unmatched junction bases: 9. Combining the CDR3 with reference TRBV11-2 and TRBJ2-7 gives the whole variable domain EAGVAQSPRYKIIEKRQSVAFWCNPISGHATLYWYQQILGQGPKLLIQFQNNGVVDDSQLPKDRFSAERLKGVDSTLKIQPAKLEDSAVYLCASSLDSGTAFYEQYFGPGTRLTVT.

This clone is labeled as medium-sized. The chain's CDR3 is CASSQVLTGVYEQYF. CDR3 bases: TGCGCCAGCAGCCAAGTTTTGACAGGGGTCTACGAGCAGTACTTC. V and J are TRBV4-1 and TRBJ2-7, with 8 nucleotides matching TRBD1. CDR3 length: 15 amino acids. CDR1 is MGHRA and CDR2 is YSYEKL in the germline V gene. The V segment lost 1 base and the J segment 3 bases; nucleotides outside the gene matches: 5.

This sequence joins TRBV6-5 and TRBJ2-7; possible D gene TRBD1, 6 bases. The CDR3 extends over 15 amino acids. Germline CDR1 MNHEY, CDR2 SVGAGI. Trimming left V 4 bases short and J 6 bases short, with 19 bases between. CDR3 residues: CASSSTGSSFLEQYF. CDR3 DNA sequence: TGTGCCAGCAGTTCAACAGGGAGTTCCTTCCTCGAGCAGTACTTC.

In its sample, this clone was seen a few times. V gene TRBV12-3 or TRBV12-4 combines with J gene TRBJ2-3; the D gene could be TRBD1 or TRBD2 (5 bases each). Trimming stripped 4 bases from V and 9 bases from J, with 11 bases between. This CDR3 region has 12 residues. The CDR3 region has the DNA TGTGCCAGCAGTTCTGGGGGTGACACGCAGTATTTT. Translation: CASSSGGDTQYF.

A few counts support this clone. The CDR3 DNA is TGTGCCAGCAGTGACTTTGGGGAAGGCTACACCTTC. Its translation: CASSDFGEGYTF. This rearrangement joins TRBV2 to TRBJ1-2, with D uncertain. Germline V CDR1 and CDR2: SNHLY, FYNNEI. V lost 3 bases and J lost 8, with 10 bases in between. The CDR3 contains 12 residues. The entire variable domain, with the rest obtained from reference TRBV2 and TRBJ1-2, is as follows: EPEVTQTPSHQVTQMGQEVILRCVPISNHLYFYWYRQILGQKVEFLVSFYNNEISEKSEIFDDQFSVERPDGSNFTLKIRSTKLEDSAMYFCASSDFGEGYTFGSGTRLTVV.

This clone was counted a single time. CDR3 region: CASSLDSLAGNEQFF. The DNA for the CDR3 is TGTGCCAGCAGCCTTGACAGTCTGGCCGGGAATGAGCAGTTCTTC. J is TRBJ2-1 and V is TRBV11-2, with a tentative D call TRBD1 (5 bases). Germline V gene sequence: CDR1 SGHAT, CDR2 FQNNGV. CDR3 size: 15 residues. V was cut by 5 bases and J by 7 bases, with 18 bases left in between.

In this sample, this clone is large. The rearrangement links TRBV30 to TRBJ2-1; 12 nucleotides line up with TRBD2. CDR1 and CDR2 (germline): GTSNPN, SVGIG (reference sequence). V trimming: 4 bases; J trimming: 8 bases; junction bases outside the gene matches: 6. CDR3 length equals 14 residues. In DNA form, the CDR3 reads TGTGCCTGGAATCTCCTAGCGGGAGGGGATGAGCAGTTCTTC. This gives the protein CAWNLLAGGDEQFF.

This clone was counted between two and nine times. The CDR3 DNA sequence: TGTGCCAGCAGTTTCTGGACTGGGGACAATGAGCAGTTCTTC. Protein: CASSFWTGDNEQFF. The chain recombines TRBV12-3 or TRBV12-4 with TRBJ2-1; D is possibly TRBD2 (5 bases). The V gene lost 3 bases and the J gene lost 5 bases, with 11 bases spanning the gap. The CDR3 length is 14 residues.

The genes are TRBV30 and TRBJ2-1; 8 nucleotides align to TRBD2. The CDR3 has 12 residues. V lost 6 bases to trimming and J lost 6 bases; unmatched junction nucleotides: 4. CDR1 and CDR2 from the germline V gene are GTSNPN and SVGIG (reference sequence). In DNA, the CDR3 is TGTGCCTGTAAGGGGACTAGCAATGAGCAGTTCTTC. Protein: CACKGTSNEQFF.

In this sample, this clone is medium-sized. The rearrangement joins TRBV3-1 to TRBJ1-1; possible D gene TRBD1, 6 bases. The CDR3 has 14 amino acids. The ends were cut back, 3 bases at V and 4 bases at J, with 12 bases in the middle. The germline gives CDR1 LGHDT, CDR2 YNNKEL (reference sequence). CDR3 bases: TGTGCCAGCAGCCACACAGGGTCGGGCACTGAAGCTTTCTTT. Amino acids: CASSHTGSGTEAFF.

The genes are TRBV7-2 and TRBJ2-5; 8 bases are a match to TRBD2. V lost 5 bases, J lost 5 bases, and 10 bases stayed unmatched. The CDR3 is 15 amino acids. Germline values: CDR1 SGHTA, CDR2 FQGNSA. CDR3 amino acids: CASSPLTSARETQYF. The CDR3 DNA sequence: TGTGCCAGCAGCCCCCTGACTAGCGCGCGGGAGACCCAGTACTTC.

With respect to this clone: Other DNA sequences of this sample code for an identical CDR3. The V gene is TRBV11-3, the J gene TRBJ1-2; D possibly corresponds to TRBD1 (6 bases). The CDR3 is 15 amino acids. The germline gives CDR1 SGHNT, CDR2 YENEEA. Deletions cut 5 bases from V and 8 bases from J, with 21 bases between. The CDR3: CASSPGGGTFFGYTF. CDR3 bases: TGTGCCAGCAGCCCAGGAGGGGGGACCTTCTTCGGCTACACCTTC.

The gene calls are TRBV25-1 and TRBJ1-2; D gene ambiguous. V lost 8 bases and J 6 bases, leaving 10 bases between the germline ends. The CDR3 covers 11 residues. Germline-derived CDR1 and CDR2 are MGHDK and SYGVNS. The chain's CDR3 is CASGLRDGYTF. CDR3 coding DNA: TGTGCCAGCGGACTGAGGGATGGCTACACCTTC.

The chain links TRBV20-1 to TRBJ2-3; TRBD1 agrees at 8 bases. J lost 0 bases, V lost 0 bases, and 14 bases had no gene match. The CDR3 length is 19 residues. Germline V CDR1 and CDR2: DFQATT, SNEGSKA (reference sequence). For the CDR3, the DNA is TGCAGTGCTAGAGATCTCTACGTTGGACAGGGCGTGAGCACAGATACGCAGTATTTT. Translating gives CSARDLYVGQGVSTDTQYF.

This chain uses TRBV28 with TRBJ1-1; tentative D call: TRBD1 (5 bases). Germline V gene data show CDR1 as MDHEN and CDR2 as SYDVKM. V was trimmed by 7 bases and J by 6 bases, leaving 18 bases between them. There are 14 residues in the CDR3. As DNA, the CDR3 is TGTGCCAGCACCCCGACAGCGAATTCCGCTGAAGCTTTCTTT. Protein product: CASTPTANSAEAFF.

This clone was counted a few times. The chain carries TRBV6-1 and TRBJ2-2; TRBD1 might be the D (6 bases). This CDR3 region has 15 residues. Trimming took 5 bases from V and 1 from J, leaving 11 bases between them. Per germline, CDR1 MNHNS and CDR2 SASEGT. The CDR3 reads CASSRGQWNTGELFF. The CDR3 DNA reads as TGTGCCAGCAGTCGGGGACAATGGAACACCGGGGAGCTGTTTTTT.

This clone showed up just once. The rearrangement joins TRBV6-2 or TRBV6-3 to TRBJ1-3; D is unclear. CDR3 length: 18 amino acids. Trimming took 0 bases from V and 1 from J, leaving 16 bases between them. CDR1 is MNHEY and CDR2 is SVGEGT in the germline V gene. The CDR3 protein is CASSYSIWGIRSGNTIYF. The CDR3 coding sequence is TGTGCCAGCAGTTACTCGATTTGGGGTATTAGGTCTGGAAACACCATATATTTT.

CDR3 sequence reads: CASSLGTVYNEQFF. The CDR3 nucleotides are TGTGCCAGCAGCTTGGGGACAGTTTACAATGAGCAGTTCTTC. V and J are TRBV7-2 and TRBJ2-1; 7 positions agree with TRBD1. Germline loops: CDR1 SGHTA, CDR2 FQGNSA. This CDR3 spans 14 amino acids. After removal of 3 bases from V and 4 bases from J, the junction contained 3 bases not matched to a gene.

The V and J genes are TRBV11-2 and TRBJ1-1, with D unclear. Looked up from germline, CDR1 is SGHAT and CDR2 is FQNNGV. Trimming shortened V by 1 base and J by 4 bases, and 7 bases separated the two germline ends. The CDR3 has 13 residues. The chain's CDR3 is CASSLGAATEAFF. Written as DNA, the CDR3 is TGTGCCAGCAGCTTAGGGGCTGCCACTGAAGCTTTCTTT.

V is TRBV5-5 and J is TRBJ2-2; weak D call: TRBD1 (6 bases). Germline CDR1 reads SGHKS; CDR2 reads YYEKEE (reference sequence). The CDR3 extends over 15 amino acids. Trimming left V 6 bases short and J 2 bases short, with 14 bases between. CDR3 protein: CASNSGHRNTGELFF. The CDR3 DNA sequence: TGTGCCAGCAACTCGGGACACCGAAACACCGGGGAGCTGTTTTTT.

This chain connects TRBV2 to TRBJ2-6; D gene uncertain. CDR3 length equals 14 residues. The V gene's germline CDR1 is SNHLY and CDR2 FYNNEI. Trimming took off 7 bases at V and 0 bases at J, with 7 bases between the two ends. CDR3 bases: TGTGCCAGCAAAGAGATCTCTGGGGCCAACGTCCTGACTTTC. Translating gives CASKEISGANVLTF.

The gene calls are TRBV30 and TRBJ2-1, with D unclear. Germline CDR1 GTSNPN, CDR2 SVGIG (reference sequence). With 3 bases removed from V and 4 bases from J, the gap between germline ends came to 13 bases. The CDR3 runs 14 residues. CDR3 region: CAWSGDRGYNEQFF. The CDR3 DNA reads TGTGCCTGGAGCGGAGATCGTGGGTACAATGAGCAGTTCTTC.

V usage is TRBV14 and J usage is TRBJ2-5; D might be TRBD1 or TRBD2, each matching 6 bases. The CDR3 is made up of 16 amino acids. Germline V CDR1 and CDR2: SGHDN, FVKESK. V shed 4 bases and J shed 2 bases, with 17 bases lying between them. In DNA form, the CDR3 reads TGTGCCAGCAGCCTGGGGACCGGGGGCAAACAAGAGACCCAGTACTTC. This translates into CASSLGTGGKQETQYF.

CDR3 DNA: TGCGCCAGCAGCCCCGGGACTAGCGGGAGGGCCACAGATACGCAGTATTTT. Residues: CASSPGTSGRATDTQYF. The rearrangement joins TRBV5-1 to TRBJ2-3; 16 bases match TRBD2. V shed 4 bases and J 2 bases; nucleotides not matched to a gene: 4. Germline CDR1 reads SGHRS; CDR2 reads YFSETQ. The CDR3 totals 17 residues.

Points on this clone: The junction departs from germline at one end; a sequencing error may be responsible. This chain uses TRBV28 with TRBJ1-1; D gene ambiguous. In germline, CDR1 is MDHEN, CDR2 SYDVKM. The CDR3 length is 11 residues. The CDR3 DNA sequence: TGTTCCAGCAGAGAAACATGGCTGGCTTTCTTT. It specifies CSSRETWLAFF.

The rearrangement uses TRBV5-6 and TRBJ2-7; D call uncertain. Per the germline V gene, CDR1 is SGHDT and CDR2 is YYEEEE. The CDR3 length is 14 residues. Trimming shortened V by 0 bases and J by 4 bases, and 11 bases separated the two germline ends. The chain's CDR3 is CASSLAEREYEQYF. The CDR3 DNA sequence: TGTGCCAGCAGCTTGGCAGAAAGAGAATACGAGCAGTACTTC. Complete variable domain (other parts from reference TRBV5-6 and TRBJ2-7): DAGVTQSPTHLIKTRGQQVTLRCSPKSGHDTVSWYQQALGQGPQFIFQYYEEEERQRGNFPDRFSGHQFPNYSSELNVNALLLGDSALYLCASSLAEREYEQYFGPGTRLTVT.

This rearrangement joins TRBV4-1 to TRBJ2-7; a possible D gene is TRBD2 (6 bases). CDR3 length: 14 residues. Germline V gene lookup returns CDR1 MGHRA and CDR2 YSYEKL. V was clipped by 5 bases and J by 3 bases, with 14 bases between them. The CDR3 loop is CASSFEGLSYEQYF. In nucleotides, the CDR3 is TGCGCCAGCAGCTTCGAGGGACTGAGCTACGAGCAGTACTTC.

This clone was observed a handful of times. CDR3 loop: CASRFGTRASYEQYF. The CDR3 DNA sequence: TGTGCCAGCAGGTTCGGGACAAGGGCATCCTACGAGCAGTACTTC. The gene calls are TRBV28 and TRBJ2-7, with D possibly TRBD1 on 6 matching bases. This CDR3 is built from 15 residues. Per germline, CDR1 MDHEN and CDR2 SYDVKM. Trimming stripped 6 bases from V and 1 base from J, with 16 bases between.

V is TRBV7-2 and J is TRBJ1-2, with D possibly TRBD1 on 5 matching bases. Germline V gene lookup returns CDR1 SGHTA and CDR2 FQGNSA. The V and J ends lost 5 bases and 6 bases respectively, with 16 bases between them. CDR3 length equals 14 residues. CDR3 sequence (DNA): TGTGCCAGCAGCCTGCTTGGGCAGGGCGATGGCTACACCTTC. As protein: CASSLLGQGDGYTF.

Points on this clone: One junction end does not reproduce the germline sequence, and a read error may be involved. The J gene is TRBJ1-1, the V gene TRBV5-1; unclear D gene. Germline V gene data show CDR1 as SGHRS and CDR2 as YFSETQ. The CDR3 loop spans 15 amino acids. CDR3 nucleotide sequence: TGCGCCAGCAGATTGGGGTCGATGATGAACACTGAAGCTTTCTTT. Translation gives CASRLGSMMNTEAFF. Together with reference TRBV5-1 and TRBJ1-1, the CDR3 gives the full variable domain: KAGVTQTPRYLIKTRGQQVTLSCSPISGHRSVSWYQQTPGQGLQFLFEYFSETQRNKGNFPGRFSGRQFSNSRSEMNVSTLELGDSALYLCASRLGSMMNTEAFFGQGTRLTVV.

The chain carries TRBV12-3 or TRBV12-4 and TRBJ1-1; 8 nucleotides align to TRBD1. V lost 8 bases and J lost 5; bases outside the gene matches: 4. The CDR3 is 12 amino acids. The CDR3 reads CASGYRGTEAFF. CDR3 nucleotides: TGTGCCAGCGGATACAGGGGGACTGAAGCTTTCTTT.